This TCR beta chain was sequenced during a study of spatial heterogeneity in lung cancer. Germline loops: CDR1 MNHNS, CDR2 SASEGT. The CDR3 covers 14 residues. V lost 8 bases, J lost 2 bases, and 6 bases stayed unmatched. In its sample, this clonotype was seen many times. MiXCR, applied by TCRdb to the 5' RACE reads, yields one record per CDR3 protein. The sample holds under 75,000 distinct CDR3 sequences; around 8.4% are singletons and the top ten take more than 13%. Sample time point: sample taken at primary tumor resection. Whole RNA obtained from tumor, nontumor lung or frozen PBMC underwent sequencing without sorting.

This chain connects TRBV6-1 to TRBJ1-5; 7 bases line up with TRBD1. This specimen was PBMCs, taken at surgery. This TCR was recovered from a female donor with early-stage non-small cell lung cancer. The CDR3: CASDRERGNQPQHF. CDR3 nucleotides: TGTGCCAGCGACAGGGAAAGGGGCAATCAGCCCCAGCATTTT.